This TCR beta chain came from a study of cytomegalovirus exposure and HLA in healthy donors. 13 Jbeta primers and 60 Vbeta primers were used for the PCR. Method: immunoSEQ multiplex PCR; TCRdb's copy keeps in-frame clones and lacks some. Of 170,000 or so clones in the sample, 70% to 85% were seen once. Findings of the study overall: Researchers reported that a few CMV-associated chains were confirmed in vitro as CMV antigen-specific.

As concerns this clone: The antigen is not known.

This sequence originates from a man aged 18 to 30 in good health and CMV-seronegative. Sequencing was performed on PBMCs.

CDR3 protein: CASSPGQGDSEQFF. CDR3 in DNA: TGCGCCAGCAGCCCAGGACAGGGTGATAGTGAGCAGTTCTTC. This chain connects TRBV5-1 to TRBJ2-1; 8 nucleotides match TRBD1. The CDR3 has 14 amino acids. Germline CDR1 and CDR2: SGHRS and YFSETQ. V lost 4 bases, J lost 9 bases, and 9 bases stayed unmatched.